The rows below give T cell receptor beta chains drawn from one sample of a study of T-cell reconstitution after alpha-beta-depleted transplantation in children. One entry per CDR3 protein results from TCRdb running MiXCR on the PCR reads. Of over 200,000 distinct CDR3 sequences listed, around 9.6% are singletons. Sequences were derived from PBMCs from the stem cell graft donor, sampled from the stem cell graft. Source of these receptors: a human donor who donated a stem cell graft to a child with acute lymphoblastic leukemia. Each CDR3 is given with its conserved first and last residue. Each record gives: D gene, V gene, clone size, J gene, CDR3 protein, CDR3 DNA. A D gene is named only where the DNA matches it firmly. Clone size is shown for a subset of rows, as once, few, many or a class of expanded clone.

>-|TRBV6-2/TRBV6-3|many|TRBJ1-1
CASSYSAGKTEAFF
TGTGCCAGCAGTTACTCGGCAGGGAAAACTGAAGCTTTCTTT
>-|TRBV5-1|few|TRBJ1-3
CASSPLDGNTIYF
TGCGCCAGCAGCCCGCTCGACGGGAACACCATATATTTT
>-|TRBV19|few|TRBJ2-3
CASSIGSADTQYF
TGTGCCAGTAGTATCGGTTCGGCAGATACGCAGTATTTT
>-|TRBV20-1|few|TRBJ2-3
CSADQGSASWDTQYF
TGCAGTGCGGACCAGGGGTCGGCATCGTGGGATACGCAGTATTTT
>TRBD1|TRBV12-5|-|TRBJ1-5
CASALQGTQPQHF
TGTGCTAGTGCCCTACAGGGGACTCAGCCCCAGCATTTT
>-|TRBV27|many|TRBJ1-5
CASSLMGNQPQHF
TGTGCCAGCAGTTTAATGGGCAATCAGCCCCAGCATTTT
>-|TRBV2|many|TRBJ2-2
CASSPPSGVGELFF
TGTGCCAGCAGCCCCCCCAGTGGTGTCGGGGAGCTGTTTTTT
>TRBD1|TRBV7-9|many|TRBJ2-2
CASGGQGFAGELFF
TGTGCCAGCGGGGGACAGGGATTCGCAGGGGAGCTGTTTTTT
>-|TRBV5-1|-|TRBJ1-2
CASSLSGEVLGYTF
TGCGCCAGCAGCTTATCAGGGGAAGTTCTTGGCTACACCTTC
>-|TRBV30|-|TRBJ1-4
CAWGQQEKLFF
TGTGCCTGGGGTCAACAGGAAAAACTGTTTTTT
>-|TRBV29-1|-|TRBJ1-1
CSVELLLGKAFF
TGCAGCGTTGAGTTGTTGCTGGGTAAAGCTTTCTTT
>TRBD1|TRBV4-2|many|TRBJ2-5
CASSQRGADRGEETQYF
TGTGCCAGCAGCCAACGTGGGGCGGACAGGGGGGAAGAGACCCAGTACTTC
>TRBD2|TRBV19|few|TRBJ2-1
CASGTSGGRYNEQFF
TGTGCCAGTGGGACTAGCGGGGGCCGCTACAATGAGCAGTTCTTC
>TRBD1|TRBV5-1|few|TRBJ2-7
CASSVGQGSPYEQYF
TGCGCCAGCAGCGTGGGACAGGGGAGTCCCTACGAGCAGTACTTC
>-|TRBV9|-|TRBJ2-3
CASSVDLVGSTDTQYF
TGTGCCAGCAGCGTAGACCTTGTCGGAAGCACAGATACGCAGTATTTT
>-|TRBV5-6|-|TRBJ1-1
CASTFGGGTEAFF
TGTGCCAGCACCTTCGGGGGGGGCACTGAAGCTTTCTTT
>-|TRBV3-1|many|TRBJ1-3
CASSQGSSGSGNTIYF
TGTGCCAGCAGCCAAGGTTCATCGGGTAGCGGAAACACCATATATTTT
>TRBD1|TRBV5-1|-|TRBJ2-7
CASSYSGTGVFEQYF
TGCGCCAGCAGCTATTCCGGGACAGGGGTTTTCGAGCAGTACTTC